Shown below are 32 T cell receptor beta chains from a single sample sequenced in a study of OX40 agonist ivuxolimab in advanced cancers. Some clones are missing from TCRdb's copy, which holds only in-frame ones; the method was immunoSEQ multiplex PCR. The top ten clones hold around 11% of a sample with under 55,000 clones, 75% to 90% of them seen once. Source: CD4+ or CD8+ T cells sorted from blood, taken in a trial of the OX40 agonist ivuxolimab. Receptors originate from an adult with an advanced solid tumor such as melanoma, head and neck, liver or kidney cancer.

As to this clone: The junction does not match germline at one end; this may be a read error. This chain joins TRBV29-1 and TRBJ1-1; 7 nucleotides align to TRBD1. CDR1 is SQVTM, CDR2 ANQGSEA, per germline. CDR3 length: 12 residues. For the CDR3, the DNA is TGCAGCGTGGGCCCCCACGAGGGGGCAGTACTCTTT. Protein product: CSVGPHEGAVLF.

The chain carries TRBV6-5 and TRBJ2-3, with 7 bases fitting TRBD1. V was pared by 4 bases and J by 11 bases, with 9 bases of the junction left unmatched. The CDR3 extends over 13 amino acids. Germline CDR1 MNHEY, CDR2 SVGAGI. The CDR3, as DNA: TGTGCCAGCAGTTTAGGACCGGGACAGCAGCAGTATTTT. Protein product: CASSLGPGQQQYF.

The J gene is TRBJ2-5, the V gene TRBV4-3, with D perhaps matching TRBD1 (6 bases). Between the trimmed V and J ends, which lost 0 bases and 2 bases, there was a span of 10 bases. The CDR3 has 15 residues. Germline V gene data show CDR1 as LGHNA and CDR2 as YSLEER. The CDR3 region is CASSQDRGLQETQYF. CDR3 nucleotides: TGCGCCAGCAGCCAAGACAGGGGCCTTCAAGAGACCCAGTACTTC.

This sequence joins TRBV5-4 and TRBJ2-2; D is perhaps TRBD1 or TRBD2 (5 bases each). Germline lookup yields CDR1 SGHNT and CDR2 YYREEE (reference sequence). This CDR3 has 18 amino acids. The V end was cut by 4 bases, the J end by 2 bases, with 21 bases between. The DNA for the CDR3 is TGTGCCAGCAGCCAAGAATATCCAGGGACGATCAACACCGGGGAGCTGTTTTTT. Protein: CASSQEYPGTINTGELFF.

This chain connects TRBV7-9 to TRBJ1-1; D gene unclear. Germline assignment: CDR1 SEHNR and CDR2 FQNEAQ (reference sequence). CDR3 length: 14 residues. The ends were cut back, 0 bases at V and 1 base at J, with 6 bases in the middle. The CDR3 loop reads CASSLAVGNTEAFF. CDR3 bases: TGTGCCAGCAGCTTAGCGGTAGGGAACACTGAAGCTTTCTTT.

A single count supports this clone. This rearrangement joins TRBV29-1 to TRBJ1-2; maybe TRBD1 (5 bases). V was clipped by 1 base and J by 0 bases, with 9 bases between them. CDR1 is SQVTM, CDR2 ANQGSEA, per germline. This CDR3 has 14 amino acids. The CDR3 nucleotides are TGCAGCGTTGAAGCGAGGGGAGCTAACTATGGCTACACCTTC. Its protein is CSVEARGANYGYTF.

The chain couples TRBV5-4 to TRBJ2-3; unclear D gene. Trimming took off 3 bases at V and 1 base at J, with 9 bases between the two ends. The CDR3 totals 14 residues. Germline CDR1 is SGHNT and CDR2 is YYREEE (reference sequence). As DNA, the CDR3 is TGTGCCAGCAGCTCCGGACGGGGCACAGATACGCAGTATTTT. Translated: CASSSGRGTDTQYF.

The chain employs TRBV5-8 and TRBJ2-3, with a tentative D call TRBD1 (5 bases). Germline V gene sequence: CDR1 SGHTS, CDR2 YDEGEE. With 2 bases removed from V and 2 bases from J, the gap between germline ends came to 9 bases. The CDR3 runs to 14 residues. The CDR3: CASSFPDITDTQYF. The CDR3 DNA sequence: TGTGCCAGCAGCTTCCCGGACATCACAGATACGCAGTATTTT.

The rearrangement uses TRBV5-5 and TRBJ1-3; TRBD1 aligns across 9 bases. The CDR3 loop spans 16 amino acids. Germline V lookup: CDR1 SGHKS, CDR2 YYEKEE (reference sequence). V was pared by 3 bases and J by 2 bases, with 6 bases of the junction left unmatched. CDR3 protein: CASSSTQGATGNTIYF. The CDR3 DNA is TGTGCCAGCAGCTCGACACAGGGGGCCACTGGAAACACCATATATTTT.

V is TRBV6-1 and J is TRBJ1-6; TRBD1 is a possible D gene (5 bases). The CDR3 has 15 amino acids. Trimming cost V 3 bases and J 5 bases, with 11 bases left between them. CDR1 and CDR2 from the germline V gene are MNHNS and SASEGT. The CDR3 sequence is CASSDWQDNNSPLHF. In nucleotides, the CDR3 is TGTGCCAGCAGTGATTGGCAGGACAATAATTCACCCCTCCACTTT.

The CDR3 loop is CASSPGLAGRMETQYF. CDR3 coding DNA: TGTGCCAGCAGCCCGGGACTAGCGGGGAGGATGGAGACCCAGTACTTC. The chain combines TRBV7-7 with TRBJ2-5; 13 positions agree with TRBD2. Unmatched junction bases numbered 8, after V lost 5 bases and J lost 5 bases. CDR1 is SSHAT and CDR2 is FNYEAQ in the germline V gene (reference sequence). The CDR3 sequence is 16 residues long.

This clone appeared once. The chain uses TRBV7-2 and TRBJ2-1, with D possibly TRBD2 on 5 matching bases. Trimming left V 5 bases short and J 3 bases short, with 5 bases between. CDR3 length equals 12 residues. Germline values: CDR1 SGHTA, CDR2 FQGNSA. The CDR3, as DNA: TGTGCCAGCAGCCGGGACTACAATGAGCAGTTCTTC. Translated: CASSRDYNEQFF.

The V and J genes are TRBV19 and TRBJ1-2; the D is unclear. The CDR3 runs 15 residues. Trimming took 4 bases from V and 4 from J, leaving 16 bases between them. CDR1 is LNHDA and CDR2 is SQIVND in the germline V gene (reference sequence). CDR3 sequence reads: CASSTQGWEPYGYTF. DNA of the CDR3: TGTGCCAGTAGTACCCAAGGGTGGGAGCCCTATGGCTACACCTTC.

This chain connects TRBV7-2 to TRBJ2-3; 7 bases align to TRBD2. The CDR3 spans 14 residues. From germline, CDR1 is SGHTA and CDR2 FQGNSA. V lost 10 bases and J lost 0; bases outside the gene matches: 7. The CDR3 here is CATRPGGSTDTQYF. The CDR3 DNA sequence: TGTGCCACCCGGCCGGGAGGAAGCACAGATACGCAGTATTTT.

The chain is built from TRBV6-5 and TRBJ2-1, with 9 bases that match TRBD1. The CDR3 is made up of 14 amino acids. The V gene's germline CDR1 is MNHEY and CDR2 SVGAGI. J gave up 10 bases and V 5 bases, and 9 bases lay outside the gene matches. The DNA for the CDR3 is TGTGCCAGCAGTCTACAGGGGGCAGGGGTCGAGCAGTTCTTC. It codes for CASSLQGAGVEQFF.

The J gene is TRBJ2-5, the V gene TRBV29-1, with D possibly matching TRBD2 (5 bases). Germline values: CDR1 SQVTM, CDR2 ANQGSEA. The CDR3 consists of 14 residues. The CDR3 coding sequence is TGCGCCGGCCTGGTGGAGGCGTTCCAAGAGACCCAGTACTTC. Its translation: CAGLVEAFQETQYF.

Concerning this clone itself: Other DNA sequences within the sample encode an identical CDR3. This chain links TRBV7-2 with TRBJ1-5; 8 bases are a match to TRBD1. Losses at the gene ends were 6 bases for V and 4 bases for J; bases not matched to a gene: 2. CDR1 SGHTA and CDR2 FQGNSA come from the germline V gene. The CDR3 spans 13 residues. The CDR3: CASSGQGNQPQHF. The CDR3 DNA follows: TGTGCCAGCAGTGGACAGGGAAATCAGCCCCAGCATTTT.

V and J are TRBV4-1 and TRBJ1-4; D remains unclear. This CDR3 has 18 residues. Trimming removed 4 bases from V and 0 bases from J, with 18 bases in between. Looked up from germline, CDR1 is MGHRA and CDR2 is YSYEKL. CDR3 sequence reads: CASSPRVGRFATNEKLFF. The CDR3 region has the DNA TGCGCCAGCAGCCCCCGGGTAGGGCGCTTTGCAACTAATGAAAAACTGTTTTTT.

The rearrangement uses TRBV19 and TRBJ1-1, with D tentatively TRBD1 (5 bases). Germline CDR1 LNHDA, CDR2 SQIVND (reference sequence). The V end was cut by 2 bases, the J end by 2 bases, with 9 bases between. This CDR3 is built from 14 residues. The CDR3 DNA reads TGTGCCAGTAGTATACCGGGACTTAACACTGAAGCTTTCTTT. Protein sequence: CASSIPGLNTEAFF.

The CDR3 here is CASSTGGPTDTQYF. Written as DNA, the CDR3 is TGCGCCAGCAGTACCGGGGGCCCCACAGATACGCAGTATTTT. This chain joins TRBV5-1 and TRBJ2-3, with D possibly called TRBD1 or TRBD2 (6 bases each). The CDR3 has 14 residues. Germline V lookup: CDR1 SGHRS, CDR2 YFSETQ. V dropped 5 bases and J dropped 2 bases, with 12 bases sitting between them.

The chain recombines TRBV19 with TRBJ1-5, with D maybe TRBD1 (6 bases). Germline CDR1 and CDR2: LNHDA and SQIVND (reference sequence). The CDR3 runs 13 residues. The V gene lost 7 bases and the J gene lost 5 bases, with 12 bases spanning the gap. The CDR3 loop is CASTDRSHQPQHF. CDR3 sequence (DNA): TGTGCCAGTACTGACAGGAGTCATCAGCCCCAGCATTTT.

This clone was observed once. V and J are TRBV6-6 and TRBJ2-7; 7 bases are shared with TRBD1. This CDR3 has 15 amino acids. The junction had 15 bases not matched to a gene; V was cut back by 6 bases and J by 7 bases. CDR1 is MNHNY, CDR2 SVGAGI, per germline (reference sequence). The CDR3 region is CASSMAGTAPSEQYF. DNA of the CDR3: TGTGCCAGCAGCATGGCCGGGACAGCCCCTTCGGAGCAGTACTTC.

The chain recombines TRBV4-2 with TRBJ2-1; no clear D. V lost 4 bases and J 4 bases, leaving 14 bases between the germline ends. This CDR3 is 15 amino acids long. CDR1 is LGHNA and CDR2 is YNFKEQ in the germline V gene. CDR3 DNA sequence: TGTGCCAGCAGCCCGACTCGCGATCTATACAATGAGCAGTTCTTC. It translates to CASSPTRDLYNEQFF.

This rearrangement joins TRBV30 to TRBJ2-3; TRBD2 matches 7 bases. This CDR3 spans 16 amino acids. V was clipped by 0 bases and J by 2 bases; unmatched bases: 8. Germline V gives CDR1 GTSNPN, CDR2 SVGIG (reference sequence). CDR3 sequence: CAWSVGGSLHTDTQYF. DNA of the CDR3: TGTGCCTGGAGTGTGGGGGGGTCGCTCCACACAGATACGCAGTATTTT.

The chain employs TRBV19 and TRBJ1-4; a possible D gene is TRBD1 (5 bases). V lost 5 bases, J lost 3 bases, and 7 bases lay in between. Germline V gene sequence: CDR1 LNHDA, CDR2 SQIVND (reference sequence). This CDR3 spans 13 amino acids. The CDR3 loop reads CASSDSPNEKLFF. In nucleotides, the CDR3 is TGTGCCAGTAGTGACAGCCCTAATGAAAAACTGTTTTTT.

V is TRBV21-1 and J is TRBJ2-7. TRBV21-1 has pseudogene status. There are 12 residues in the CDR3. CDR3 sequence (DNA): TGTGCCAGCAGCAAAAGGGCAGAAGGCCTCCCCGTC. Encoded protein: CASSKRAEGLPV.

This chain joins TRBV27 and TRBJ1-6; D unresolved. Germline assignment: CDR1 MNHEY and CDR2 SMNVEV (reference sequence). This CDR3 spans 13 amino acids. V was pared by 0 bases and J by 10 bases, with 7 bases between. The CDR3 DNA sequence: TGTGCCAGCAGTTTATCCCTACCCTCACCCCTCCACTTT. This sequence encodes CASSLSLPSPLHF.

The chain uses TRBV7-8 and TRBJ2-7; TRBD2 agrees at 13 bases. Germline loops: CDR1 SGHVS, CDR2 FQNEAQ. The CDR3 totals 14 residues. V lost 4 bases to trimming and J lost 4 bases; unmatched junction nucleotides: 1. In nucleotides, the CDR3 is TGTGCCAGCAGCTGGGGACTAGCGGGGTACGAGCAGTACTTC. This translates into CASSWGLAGYEQYF.

The sample holds one count of this clone. The chain recombines TRBV7-9 with TRBJ2-3; D possibly uses TRBD1 or TRBD2 (6 bases each). The CDR3 is 15 amino acids. The germline V gene encodes CDR1 SEHNR and CDR2 FQNEAQ (reference sequence). V lost 2 bases and J lost 1, with 10 bases in between. DNA of the CDR3: TGTGCCAGCAGCTTAATGGAGGGGGGCACAGATACGCAGTATTTT. It yields the protein CASSLMEGGTDTQYF.

On this clone itself: At one of its ends the junction is not consistent with the germline gene, which may arise from a read error. The chain carries TRBV4-2 and TRBJ2-1; possibly TRBD1 for D (5 bases). Per germline, CDR1 LGHNA and CDR2 YNFKEQ. This CDR3 has 14 residues. The CDR3 DNA sequence: TGTGCCAGCAGCTTGACAGACTCCTCCAATGAGCAGTTCTTC. It codes for CASSLTDSSNEQFF.

The rearrangement links TRBV2 to TRBJ1-5; no clear D gene. The CDR3 loop spans 18 amino acids. Germline V lookup: CDR1 SNHLY, CDR2 FYNNEI. The ends were cut back, 4 bases at V and 3 bases at J, with 22 bases in the middle. The CDR3 bases are TGTGCCAGCAGTGGGCACAGAAACCCCAAGCTCCCCAATCAGCCCCAGCATTTT. It codes for CASSGHRNPKLPNQPQHF. Full variable domain (outside the CDR3, taken from reference TRBV2 and TRBJ1-5): EPEVTQTPSHQVTQMGQEVILRCVPISNHLYFYWYRQILGQKVEFLVSFYNNEISEKSEIFDDQFSVERPDGSNFTLKIRSTKLEDSAMYFCASSGHRNPKLPNQPQHFGDGTRLSIL.

This chain uses TRBV7-2 with TRBJ2-1; TRBD2 aligns across 13 bases. The CDR3 contains 17 residues. CDR1 and CDR2 from the germline V gene are SGHTA and FQGNSA. The V gene end was trimmed by 3 bases and the J gene end by 4 bases; junction bases not matched to a gene: 6. DNA for the CDR3: TGTGCCAGCAGCTTCCCGGGGGGACTAGCGGGGTACAATGAGCAGTTCTTC. Amino acid sequence: CASSFPGGLAGYNEQFF. The full variable domain, completed using reference TRBV7-2 and TRBJ2-1, is GAGVSQSPSNKVTEKGKDVELRCDPISGHTALYWYRQSLGQGLEFLIYFQGNSAPDKSGLPSDRFSAERTGGSVSTLTIQRTQQEDSAVYLCASSFPGGLAGYNEQFFGPGTRLTVL.